The rows below give T cell receptor beta chains drawn from one sample of a study of tumor-infiltrating lymphocytes in primary liver carcinoma. TCRdb analysed the multiplex PCR reads with MiXCR anew, one entry per CDR3 protein. Here the sample spans roughly 100,000 distinct CDR3 sequences, more than 60% being singletons. The sequencing sample was made of liver tumor tissue from sampling region 5. These receptor sequences come from a woman in her sixties or seventies with primary liver carcinoma and hepatitis B virus infection. CDR3s include the opening cysteine and the closing phenylalanine or tryptophan. D genes are given only for firm matches. Size is omitted from some rows. Given values are once, few, many or a class for expanded clones.

V gene	clone size	D gene	J gene	CDR3 protein	CDR3 DNA
TRBV11-2	.	.	TRBJ2-5	CTSSLDVGDCEYF	TGTACCAGCAGCTTAGATGTCGGGGACTGCGAATACTTC
TRBV24-1	few	.	TRBJ1-1	CATNPANIVTNTEAFF	TGTGCCACCAATCCAGCTAACATCGTTACGAACACTGAAGCTTTCTTT
TRBV11-2	.	TRBD2	TRBJ2-1	CTTSRASGFNNEQFF	TGTACCACCAGCAGGGCTAGCGGGTTTAACAATGAGCAGTTCTTC
TRBV6-2/TRBV6-3	.	.	TRBJ2-7	CASTTLRGSAYEQYF	TGTGCCAGCACCACATTACGGGGGAGCGCCTACGAGCAATACTTC
TRBV4-1	.	.	TRBJ1-2	CASSQDIRSLGGGYTF	TGCGCCAGCAGCCAAGATATCAGGAGCCTAGGTGGTGGTTACACCTTC
TRBV29-1	many	.	TRBJ2-1	CSVDAPSDEQFF	TGCAGCGTTGACGCTCCTAGCGATGAGCAGTTCTTC
TRBV28	.	.	TRBJ2-7	CASTERDTSYVQYF	TGTGCCAGCACAGAGAGGGACACCTCCTACGTGCAGTACTTC
TRBV28	few	.	TRBJ2-7	CASSPAGTVKYEQYF	TGTGCCAGCAGTCCCGCGGGGACCGTTAAATACGAGCAGTACTTC
TRBV4-1	.	TRBD1	TRBJ1-2	CASNATGQGGYGYIF	TGCGCCAGCAACGCCACAGGACAGGGAGGCTATGGCTACATCTTC
TRBV11-2	.	.	TRBJ1-1	CASSSPGGARITEAFF	TGTGCCAGCAGCTCACCCGGGGGGGCGCGTATCACTGAAGCCTTCTTT
TRBV5-6	.	TRBD1	TRBJ2-4	CVSIRWDSGYIQYF	TGTGTCAGCATCCGATGGGACAGTGGGTACATTCAGTACTTC
TRBV7-8	.	TRBD2	TRBJ2-3	CASSSTRTSGDTQYF	TGTGCCAGCAGCTCCACACGGACTAGTGGGGATACGCAGTATTTT
TRBV11-2	medium-sized	TRBD2	TRBJ2-3	CASSTGLAGPDRDTQYF	TGTGCCAGCAGCACGGGATTAGCGGGGCCCGACCGGGATACGCAGTATTTT
TRBV20-1	.	.	TRBJ2-1	CSARDNRGLKGKEQFF	TGCAGTGCTAGAGACAATCGGGGGCTGAAGGGCAAAGAGCAGTTCTTC
TRBV7-9	many	.	TRBJ1-5	CASSLLGEPQHF	TGTGCCAGCAGCTTATTGGGGGAGCCCCAGCATTTT
TRBV11-2	.	.	TRBJ2-7	CASSLTTRSEQYF	TGTGCCAGCAGCTTAACTACCAGGAGCGAGCAGTATTTC
TRBV11-3	.	TRBD1	TRBJ2-7	CASGRTGVGYEQYF	TGTGCCAGCGGTCGGACAGGGGTGGGTTACGAGCAGTACTTC